The next 20 T cell receptor beta chains were all read from a single sample in a study of response to subunit inactivated influenza vaccine listed by TCRdb under 2018. The library came from RT-PCR. The instrument was an Illumina HiSeq 2500. TCRdb applied fastp at Q25 and MiXCR to the public reads, then kept only in-frame beta chains. Rows with one shared CDR3 protein collapse into an entry with the most common genes and DNA. A total of over 750,000 distinct CDR3 sequences appear in this sample, 21% of them only once. About 10% of the sample is taken by the ten largest. This specimen was PBMCs from blood, taken 4 to 6 days after vaccination. The receptors come from a man between 50 and 59 years old who received an inactivated influenza vaccine. Donor details come from another sample of the same person, matched by shared clones.

This clonotype was detected a few times. V is TRBV7-9 and J is TRBJ1-4; a weak D match, TRBD1 (5 bases). Germline V gene sequence: CDR1 SEHNR, CDR2 FQNEAQ (reference sequence). The CDR3 runs 15 residues. V was pared by 5 bases and J by 4 bases, with 14 bases between. The chain's CDR3 is CASSGGGGLNEKLFF. DNA of the CDR3: TGTGCCAGCAGCGGGGGGGGAGGCCTTAATGAAAAACTGTTTTTT.

The rearrangement joins TRBV28 to TRBJ2-3, with 10 bases that match TRBD1. The germline V gene encodes CDR1 MDHEN and CDR2 SYDVKM. There are 19 residues in the CDR3. With V trimmed by 2 bases and J by 6 bases, 17 bases remained unmatched. CDR3 coding DNA: TGTGCCAGCAGTTTACCAATAGCCGGGACAGGGGACCCATTGGATACGCAGTATTTT. Its protein is CASSLPIAGTGDPLDTQYF. Combining the CDR3 with reference TRBV28 and TRBJ2-3 gives the whole variable domain DVKVTQSSRYLVKRTGEKVFLECVQDMDHENMFWYRQDPGLGLRLIYFSYDVKMKEKGDIPEGYSVSREKKERFSLILESASTNQTSMYLCASSLPIAGTGDPLDTQYFGPGTRLTVL.

V usage is TRBV7-2 and J usage is TRBJ1-1; a weak D match, TRBD1 (6 bases). The CDR3 extends over 16 amino acids. CDR1 is SGHTA and CDR2 is FQGNSA in the germline V gene. Trimming took off 6 bases at V and 1 base at J, with 18 bases between the two ends. The CDR3 spells CASRPLSSRGNTEAFF. CDR3 sequence (DNA): TGTGCCAGCAGGCCCCTTAGTTCCAGGGGGAACACTGAAGCTTTCTTT.

The CDR3 spells CASSQPLFTGELFF. In DNA form, the CDR3 reads TGTGCCAGCAGCCAGCCCCTATTCACCGGGGAGCTGTTTTTT. J is TRBJ2-2 and V is TRBV3-1; D gene unclear. V was shortened by 3 bases and J by 4 bases, with 9 bases between the two germline ends. Germline V CDR1 and CDR2: LGHDT, YNNKEL (reference sequence). The CDR3 is 14 residues long.

A few counts support this clonotype. The rearrangement joins TRBV11-1 to TRBJ2-7; D is possibly TRBD2 (6 bases). V lost 2 bases, J lost 2 bases, and 22 bases lay in between. There are 18 residues in the CDR3. The germline V gene has CDR1 SGHAT and CDR2 FQDESV (reference sequence). For the CDR3, the DNA is TGTGCCAGCAGCTTAAAGGGGATATCGGGGCGGGACGCCTACGAGCAGTACTTC. It codes for CASSLKGISGRDAYEQYF.

The rearrangement joins TRBV6-5 to TRBJ2-7; no clear D gene. This CDR3 has 16 residues. V was shortened by 5 bases and J by 3 bases, with 20 bases between the two germline ends. Germline lookup yields CDR1 MNHEY and CDR2 SVGAGI. CDR3 loop: CASSTSAGALVYEQYF. As DNA, the CDR3 is TGTGCCAGCAGTACCTCGGCAGGCGCCTTAGTCTACGAGCAGTACTTC.

This clonotype was seen only a few times. The gene calls are TRBV7-2 and TRBJ1-6, with D perhaps matching TRBD1 (5 bases). The CDR3 has 16 amino acids. V lost 5 bases to trimming and J lost 7 bases, with 18 bases between them. CDR1 SGHTA and CDR2 FQGNSA come from the germline V gene. The CDR3 is CASSPVSGTTNSPLHF. CDR3 bases: TGTGCCAGCAGCCCGGTATCCGGGACGACAAATTCACCCCTCCACTTT.

The chain joins TRBV7-9 to TRBJ2-5; 7 nucleotides match TRBD2. Trimming removed 5 bases from V and 5 bases from J; junction bases left unmatched: 11. CDR3 length equals 15 residues. Germline CDR1 SEHNR, CDR2 FQNEAQ (reference sequence). The CDR3: CASSLAEIAGETQYF. CDR3 bases: TGTGCCAGCAGCCTCGCGGAGATAGCGGGCGAGACCCAGTACTTC.

This clonotype was counted a few times. The CDR3 loop is CASSSSGGGRTDTQYF. DNA for the CDR3: TGTGCCAGCAGCTCAAGCGGGGGGGGTCGCACAGATACGCAGTATTTT. This chain links TRBV7-2 with TRBJ2-3; TRBD2 matches at 10 bases. Germline lookup yields CDR1 SGHTA and CDR2 FQGNSA. CDR3 length equals 16 residues. J lost 1 base, V lost 4 bases, and 5 bases had no gene match.

This chain joins TRBV7-2 and TRBJ2-7, with 8 bases fitting TRBD1. The germline V gene has CDR1 SGHTA and CDR2 FQGNSA. Germline trimming cut 5 bases from V and 2 bases from J; bases unmatched to any gene: 8. This CDR3 contains 15 residues. CDR3 DNA: TGTGCCAGCAGCCCCCGACAGGGGTTAACCTACGAGCAGTACTTC. Amino acids: CASSPRQGLTYEQYF.

This clonotype has at least ten counts. The V and J genes are TRBV10-3 and TRBJ2-7; unclear D gene. CDR3 size: 14 residues. The germline gives CDR1 ENHRY, CDR2 SYGVKD. V lost 0 bases, J lost 6 bases, and 12 bases lay in between. The CDR3, as DNA: TGTGCCATCAGTGAGTCGAGAGACTCCAGCGAGCAGTACTTC. Amino acids: CAISESRDSSEQYF.

This clonotype was observed many times. This rearrangement joins TRBV28 to TRBJ2-1, with 11 bases fitting TRBD2. The junction had 4 bases not matched to a gene; V was cut back by 4 bases and J by 8 bases. The CDR3 contains 14 residues. CDR1 is MDHEN, CDR2 SYDVKM, per germline. For the CDR3, the DNA is TGTGCCAGCAGTTCACTAGCGGGAGTATATGAGCAGTTCTTC. Its protein product is CASSSLAGVYEQFF.

V and J are TRBV19 and TRBJ2-7; TRBD1 agrees at 7 bases. The CDR3 totals 14 residues. Germline V gene lookup returns CDR1 LNHDA and CDR2 SQIVND (reference sequence). Germline trimming cut 5 bases from V and 3 bases from J; bases unmatched to any gene: 7. CDR3 in DNA: TGTGCCAGTAGTCAAATAGGGGGCGGCTACGAGCAGTACTTC. The encoded protein is CASSQIGGGYEQYF.

Many counts were recorded for this clonotype. The chain links TRBV12-3 or TRBV12-4 to TRBJ1-3; D is uncertain. This CDR3 region has 14 residues. V was shortened by 6 bases and J by 2 bases, with 11 bases between the two germline ends. This CDR3 reads CASSQTAPGNTIYF. The CDR3, as DNA: TGTGCCAGCAGCCAGACTGCCCCTGGAAACACCATATATTTT.

This clonotype showed up just a few times. The V call is TRBV4-2, the J call TRBJ2-7; no clear D gene. This CDR3 has 14 residues. V shed 0 bases and J shed 7 bases, with 13 bases lying between them. Germline CDR1 reads LGHNA; CDR2 reads YNFKEQ. The CDR3 protein is CASSQDSLVGEQYF. Here the CDR3 DNA reads TGTGCCAGCAGCCAAGATAGTCTAGTGGGGGAGCAGTACTTC.

The gene calls are TRBV14 and TRBJ2-1, with 10 nucleotides matching TRBD2. Trimming took 1 base from V and 6 from J; bases not matched to a gene: 3. There are 15 residues in the CDR3. Germline V lookup: CDR1 SGHDN, CDR2 FVKESK. The CDR3 spells CASSQGTSGVNEQFF. CDR3 sequence (DNA): TGTGCCAGCAGCCAAGGAACTAGCGGGGTCAATGAGCAGTTCTTC. Combining the CDR3 with reference TRBV14 and TRBJ2-1 gives the whole variable domain EAGVTQFPSHSVIEKGQTVTLRCDPISGHDNLYWYRRVMGKEIKFLLHFVKESKQDESGMPNNRFLAERTGGTYSTLKVQPAELEDSGVYFCASSQGTSGVNEQFFGPGTRLTVL.

This clonotype came up a few times. DNA for the CDR3: TGCAGTGCTAGAGATGGTCGGGGCCAGGGGTATGGCTACACCTTC. Protein: CSARDGRGQGYGYTF. V usage is TRBV20-1 and J usage is TRBJ1-2, with a tentative D call TRBD1 (6 bases). Deletions cut 0 bases from V and 5 bases from J, with 16 bases between. In germline, CDR1 is DFQATT, CDR2 SNEGSKA (reference sequence). The CDR3 spans 15 residues.

This clonotype has a handful of counts. The V and J genes are TRBV12-3 or TRBV12-4 and TRBJ2-3, with 11 positions matching TRBD2. This CDR3 has 15 amino acids. V lost 5 bases to trimming and J lost 4 bases; unmatched junction nucleotides: 5. This chain's CDR3 is CASSGGLAASDTQYF. The CDR3 DNA follows: TGTGCCAGCAGTGGGGGACTAGCGGCCTCAGATACGCAGTATTTT.

The V gene is TRBV12-3 or TRBV12-4, the J gene TRBJ2-3; possible D gene TRBD2, 7 bases. There are 15 residues in the CDR3. Trimming shortened V by 5 bases and J by 6 bases, and 18 bases separated the two germline ends. The CDR3 reads CASSGVGGGWDTQYF. The DNA of the CDR3 is TGTGCCAGCAGTGGGGTAGGGGGGGGTTGGGATACGCAGTATTTT.

This clonotype has only one observation. This chain connects TRBV15 to TRBJ2-5, with D maybe TRBD2 (5 bases). The V end was cut by 3 bases, the J end by 2 bases, with 13 bases between. Germline assignment: CDR1 LNHNV and CDR2 YYDKDF (reference sequence). This CDR3 has 15 residues. CDR3 sequence (DNA): TGTGCCACCAGCAGCGTGTCTAGAGGGCAAGAGACCCAGTACTTC. Protein: CATSSVSRGQETQYF.